This is a list of T cell receptor beta chains from one sample in a study of blood T cell repertoires in COVID-19. Data came from immunoSEQ multiplex PCR; TCRdb stores just in-frame clones and leaves some out. The table records around 300,000 clones, around nine tenths of them present only once. Sample: PBMCs or T cells enriched from blood (not recorded which). The source is a woman aged 40 to 50 who had recovered from COVID-19. CDR3s include the opening cysteine and the closing phenylalanine or tryptophan. Fields, in order: CDR3 DNA, CDR3 protein, V gene, D gene, J gene, clone size. D genes are given only for firm matches. Expanded clones get a size class; other rows say once, few or many, or leave the size out.

DNA: TGTGCCAGCTCACCACCGGGACAGGCAAGTCTGAACACTGAAGCTTTCTTT
CDR3: CASSPPGQASLNTEAFF
V: TRBV18
D: TRBD1
J: TRBJ1-1
size: NA

DNA: TGCGCCAGCACCGAACCGGGTTACGAGCAGTACTTC
CDR3: CASTEPGYEQYF
V: TRBV5-1
D: NA
J: TRBJ2-7
size: NA

DNA: TGTGCCAGCAGCCTAGGGGCGGGAAGGTCCAATGAGCAGTTCTTC
CDR3: CASSLGAGRSNEQFF
V: TRBV9
D: NA
J: TRBJ2-1
size: NA

DNA: TGCGCCAGCAGCTTGGTGGTGGGAGAGGCCTACAATGAGCAGTTCTTC
CDR3: CASSLVVGEAYNEQFF
V: TRBV5-1
D: NA
J: TRBJ2-1
size: NA

DNA: TGTGCCAGCAGACGTACATGGCGGGGGGCTCGAGGCTACACCTTC
CDR3: CASRRTWRGARGYTF
V: TRBV13
D: NA
J: TRBJ1-2
size: NA

DNA: TGTGCCAGTAGTGACAGGGTAGAAGATGGCTACACCTTC
CDR3: CASSDRVEDGYTF
V: TRBV19
D: TRBD1
J: TRBJ1-2
size: NA

DNA: TGCGCCAGCAGCGTAGGACAGGGAGGGGCAGATACGCAGTATTTT
CDR3: CASSVGQGGADTQYF
V: TRBV5-1
D: NA
J: TRBJ2-3
size: NA

DNA: TGTGCCAGCAGTGAAGGAGGGACAGGTTATGGCTACACCTTC
CDR3: CASSEGGTGYGYTF
V: TRBV6-1
D: TRBD1
J: TRBJ1-2
size: NA

DNA: TGTGCCAGCTCGAGTATGTACGAGCAGTACTTC
CDR3: CASSSMYEQYF
V: TRBV6-6
D: NA
J: TRBJ2-7
size: NA

DNA: TGTGCCAGCTCAGTCCAACGGACAGGCTACGAGCAGTACTTC
CDR3: CASSVQRTGYEQYF
V: TRBV18
D: TRBD1
J: TRBJ2-7
size: NA

DNA: TGTGCCAGCAGCGTAGGGGGGGAATATGGCTACACCTTC
CDR3: CASSVGGEYGYTF
V: TRBV9
D: NA
J: TRBJ1-2
size: once

DNA: TGTGCCAGTAGTATAGTGGCGGGAGGGCCCAATGAGCAGTTCTTC
CDR3: CASSIVAGGPNEQFF
V: TRBV19
D: TRBD2
J: TRBJ2-1
size: NA

DNA: TGCAGCGTTGTGTCCCGACAGGGGGCCCCTAAAGAAGCTTTCTTT
CDR3: CSVVSRQGAPKEAFF
V: TRBV29-1
D: TRBD1
J: TRBJ1-1
size: NA

DNA: TGTGCCAGCAGCCTCGGGACAGGGCTGGGAGTATACAATGAGCAGTTCTTC
CDR3: CASSLGTGLGVYNEQFF
V: TRBV7-3
D: TRBD1
J: TRBJ2-1
size: NA

DNA: TGTGCCAGCAGTAGAGGGGGCTACAATGAGCAGTTCTTC
CDR3: CASSRGGYNEQFF
V: TRBV27
D: NA
J: TRBJ2-1
size: few

DNA: TGTGCCAGCAGTTTAGGGCTCTTCTATGGCTACACCTTC
CDR3: CASSLGLFYGYTF
V: TRBV28
D: NA
J: TRBJ1-2
size: once

DNA: TGCGCCAGCAGCCGGGGCGACAGGGTAAATGGAAACACCATATATTTT
CDR3: CASSRGDRVNGNTIYF
V: TRBV4-1
D: TRBD1
J: TRBJ1-3
size: NA

DNA: TGTGCCAGCAGCCACTTGGGCGGGAGAGGGGAGACCCAGTACTTC
CDR3: CASSHLGGRGETQYF
V: TRBV4-2
D: TRBD2
J: TRBJ2-5
size: NA

DNA: TGTGCCAGCAGTACCGGGACTAGCGGGAGCGCCTACAATGAGCAGTTCTTC
CDR3: CASSTGTSGSAYNEQFF
V: TRBV2
D: TRBD2
J: TRBJ2-1
size: NA

DNA: TGTGCCAGCAGCGTACTAGCGGGGGGCTCTCAAAACACCGGGGAGCTGTTTTTT
CDR3: CASSVLAGGSQNTGELFF
V: TRBV9
D: TRBD2
J: TRBJ2-2
size: NA

DNA: TGTGCCAGCAACGAACAGGGGTATGAGCAGTTCTTC
CDR3: CASNEQGYEQFF
V: TRBV12-3/TRBV12-4
D: TRBD1
J: TRBJ2-1
size: NA

DNA: TGCAGCGTTCGAGGTGACGAGCAGTACTTC
CDR3: CSVRGDEQYF
V: TRBV29-1
D: NA
J: TRBJ2-7
size: NA

DNA: TGTGCCAGCGTACGACAGTCCTTGAGTACTGAAGCTTTCTTT
CDR3: CASVRQSLSTEAFF
V: TRBV5-6
D: NA
J: TRBJ1-1
size: NA

DNA: TGTGCCAGCAGTCGGGTCGGGAGGCCGGATAATTCACCCCTCCACTTT
CDR3: CASSRVGRPDNSPLHF
V: TRBV27
D: NA
J: TRBJ1-6
size: NA

DNA: TGTGCCAGCAGCCTAGGACAAGCATACTATGGCTACACCTTC
CDR3: CASSLGQAYYGYTF
V: TRBV11-2
D: NA
J: TRBJ1-2
size: NA

DNA: TGTGCCAGCAGCCAAGCAGGGACAGGGGTATACGAGCAGTACTTC
CDR3: CASSQAGTGVYEQYF
V: TRBV3-1/TRBV3-2
D: TRBD1
J: TRBJ2-7
size: NA

DNA: TGCGCCAGCAGTGAGTCACAGGGCAGGGATGGGATCTACTATGGCTACACCTTC
CDR3: CASSESQGRDGIYYGYTF
V: TRBV10-1
D: NA
J: TRBJ1-2
size: NA

DNA: TGCGCCAGCAGCCACAAGACAGGGGTATTCACCGGGGAGCTGTTTTTT
CDR3: CASSHKTGVFTGELFF
V: TRBV4-1
D: TRBD1
J: TRBJ2-2
size: NA

DNA: TGTGCCTGGAGTGTAGGTAGCGCCTACGAGCAGTACTTC
CDR3: CAWSVGSAYEQYF
V: TRBV30
D: NA
J: TRBJ2-7
size: NA

DNA: TGTGCCAGCAGCTTTTCGACCTCAGGTGATAGCGACGAGCAGTACTTC
CDR3: CASSFSTSGDSDEQYF
V: TRBV11-1
D: NA
J: TRBJ2-7
size: NA

DNA: TGCGCCAGCAGCCAAATTGGAGCCGGAGACACTGAAGCTTTCTTT
CDR3: CASSQIGAGDTEAFF
V: TRBV4-3
D: NA
J: TRBJ1-1
size: NA

DNA: TGTGCCTGGAGTGGCAGGACAGGGGTCTTAGACAATCAGCCCCAGCATTTT
CDR3: CAWSGRTGVLDNQPQHF
V: TRBV30
D: TRBD1
J: TRBJ1-5
size: NA

DNA: TGTGCCACCAGCAGAGCTAATTCGTTCAGGGCTGGAAACACCATATATTTT
CDR3: CATSRANSFRAGNTIYF
V: TRBV15
D: NA
J: TRBJ1-3
size: few

DNA: TGTGCCAGCACCCCCAGGCGTTACTCTGGAAACACCATATATTTT
CDR3: CASTPRRYSGNTIYF
V: TRBV7-9
D: NA
J: TRBJ1-3
size: NA

DNA: TGTGCCAGCAGTCACAACAGCCACCAAGAGACCCAGTACTTC
CDR3: CASSHNSHQETQYF
V: TRBV27
D: NA
J: TRBJ2-5
size: NA

DNA: TGTGCCAGCAGTGAATTGGGATCAGGGGGGGATACGCAGTATTTT
CDR3: CASSELGSGGDTQYF
V: TRBV6-1
D: NA
J: TRBJ2-3
size: NA